This paragraph reports one TCR beta chain. The sample originates from a study of shared clonotypes between healthy human individuals. Each cell subset's genomic DNA was divided evenly among several immunoSEQ plates. Assay: immunoSEQ multiplex PCR; the TCRdb copy retains only in-frame clones and omits some. The sample holds fewer than 3 million clones, roughly 92% seen once. The junction had 2 bases not matched to a gene; V was cut back by 5 bases and J by 0 bases. Germline CDR1 is SGHTA and CDR2 is FQGNSA. This CDR3 is 14 amino acids long. V and J are TRBV7-2 and TRBJ2-7; 9 bases align to TRBD2. The clonotype comes from a man younger than 30 in good health. Some clones in this sample may be carry-over from other donors' samples. The sequenced material came from naive CD4+ T cells from PBMCs. As for subset: CD45RA+ positively selected. This CDR3 is CASSHSGGSYEQYF. CDR3 sequence (DNA): TGTGCCAGCAGCCATAGCGGGGGCTCCTACGAGCAGTACTTC.